This T cell receptor (beta chain) was profiled in a study of T cell responses to AZD1222 COVID-19 vaccine listed by TCRdb under 2021. Concerning the study at large: A total of over 230 trial participants underwent TCR sequencing, of whom around 210 had received two doses of AZD1222 and about 26 had received two doses of the MenACWY control vaccine. Trial participants were enrolled by age into 18-55, 56-69 and 70-plus year subgroups, with around 140, 26 and 57 TCR-sequenced participants respectively.

This sample's time point label indicates: about 28 days (+/-7) after the second vaccine dose. AZD1222 recipients whose second dose came at about 4 weeks and those whose second dose came at about 12 weeks were combined into one group, since spike-specific TCR depth and breadth did not differ between the two schedules. Samples from vaccinated people were obtained from the UK trials COV001 and COV002, which included a single-blind randomized controlled phase 2/3 trial of AZD1222 (ChAdOx1 nCoV-19) in healthy adults. For TCRbeta chain sequencing, PBMC samples were collected from trial participants at day 0 and at day 28 after the second dose. The CDR3 regions of human TCRbeta chains were analyzed by immunosequencing. The authors' pipeline ran thus. TCRs in the repertoires were compared against a reference library of SARS-CoV-2-specific TCRs that had been generated with the MIRA antigen-specificity platform. Breadth meant the fraction of unique TCRs that were SARS-CoV-2-associated, whereas depth meant the fraction of total T cells that were SARS-CoV-2-associated. Using the MIRA data, every spike-specific TCR was mapped to the spike region that the TCR reacted to and assigned to either a CD4 or a CD8 class. Log10-transformed breadth and depth values were compared by one-way ANOVA with Sidak's multiple comparisons tests. The immuneACCESS repertoire file appears here via TCRdb, limited to in-frame rearrangements. These files lack a portion of the clones; in checked studies, under half of the deficit traces to unresolved V genes, and the cause of the others is not known. The DNA gave D and trimming, while V, J and clone size come from that table. The sample contains over 150,000 clones, over 75% of them found a single time. The ten largest make up roughly 4% of the sample.

After removal of 5 bases from V and 5 bases from J, the junction retains 8 bases not matched to a gene. Taken from the germline V gene, the CDR1 and CDR2 loops are SGHTA and FQGNSA. Including the terminal cysteine and phenylalanine, the CDR3 comprises 14 residues. Here the CDR3 DNA is all that survives: 42 bases in frame from base 1. A word on this clone: Its antigen specificity is not known. No much larger clonotype is one base removed from it; base qualities were not supplied.

Study-wide findings and limitations: A significant rise in spike-specific TCR breadth and depth was observed after two AZD1222 doses relative to day 0 and relative to MenACWY recipients. No day 14 peak-response samples were available, so repertoires were characterized only after the peak T cell response. Epitopes outside the regions mutated in the B.1.351 and B.1.1.7 variants were reportedly recognized by nearly half of the unique spike-specific TCRs. Participants were mostly white British, with more females than males. The authors suggested clonal diversity may have been underestimated. Conclusions about previously exposed vaccinees are limited because only a handful of AZD1222 recipients were SARS-CoV-2 seropositive at baseline. The vaccine-associated CD4 TCRs covered the entire spike protein, and the dominant responses fell in regions 160-218 and 743-854. The 56-69-year group was small, and its depth increase did not reach significance, likely because of low power.

The specimen was peripheral blood, collected 28 days after the second AZD1222 dose. Recombination connected TRBV7-2 to TRBJ1-1; 7 of the junction bases match TRBD1. The sequence was collected from an adult who received the AZD1222 COVID-19 vaccine. The nucleotides read TGTGCCAGCAGCCCGCGACAGGGTGGGACTGAAGCTTTCTTT. Its translation is CASSPRQGGTEAFF.